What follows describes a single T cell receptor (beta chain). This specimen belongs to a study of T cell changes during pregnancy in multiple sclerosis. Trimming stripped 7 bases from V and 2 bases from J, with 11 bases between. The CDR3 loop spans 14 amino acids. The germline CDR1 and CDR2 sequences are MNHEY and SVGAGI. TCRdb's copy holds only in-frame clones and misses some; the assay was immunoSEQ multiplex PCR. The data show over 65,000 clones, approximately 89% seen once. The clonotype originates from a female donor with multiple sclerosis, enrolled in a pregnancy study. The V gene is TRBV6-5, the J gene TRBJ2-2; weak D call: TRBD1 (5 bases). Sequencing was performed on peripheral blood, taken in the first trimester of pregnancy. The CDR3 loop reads CASTQGFNTGELFF. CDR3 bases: TGTGCCAGCACTCAGGGCTTTAACACCGGGGAGCTGTTTTTT.